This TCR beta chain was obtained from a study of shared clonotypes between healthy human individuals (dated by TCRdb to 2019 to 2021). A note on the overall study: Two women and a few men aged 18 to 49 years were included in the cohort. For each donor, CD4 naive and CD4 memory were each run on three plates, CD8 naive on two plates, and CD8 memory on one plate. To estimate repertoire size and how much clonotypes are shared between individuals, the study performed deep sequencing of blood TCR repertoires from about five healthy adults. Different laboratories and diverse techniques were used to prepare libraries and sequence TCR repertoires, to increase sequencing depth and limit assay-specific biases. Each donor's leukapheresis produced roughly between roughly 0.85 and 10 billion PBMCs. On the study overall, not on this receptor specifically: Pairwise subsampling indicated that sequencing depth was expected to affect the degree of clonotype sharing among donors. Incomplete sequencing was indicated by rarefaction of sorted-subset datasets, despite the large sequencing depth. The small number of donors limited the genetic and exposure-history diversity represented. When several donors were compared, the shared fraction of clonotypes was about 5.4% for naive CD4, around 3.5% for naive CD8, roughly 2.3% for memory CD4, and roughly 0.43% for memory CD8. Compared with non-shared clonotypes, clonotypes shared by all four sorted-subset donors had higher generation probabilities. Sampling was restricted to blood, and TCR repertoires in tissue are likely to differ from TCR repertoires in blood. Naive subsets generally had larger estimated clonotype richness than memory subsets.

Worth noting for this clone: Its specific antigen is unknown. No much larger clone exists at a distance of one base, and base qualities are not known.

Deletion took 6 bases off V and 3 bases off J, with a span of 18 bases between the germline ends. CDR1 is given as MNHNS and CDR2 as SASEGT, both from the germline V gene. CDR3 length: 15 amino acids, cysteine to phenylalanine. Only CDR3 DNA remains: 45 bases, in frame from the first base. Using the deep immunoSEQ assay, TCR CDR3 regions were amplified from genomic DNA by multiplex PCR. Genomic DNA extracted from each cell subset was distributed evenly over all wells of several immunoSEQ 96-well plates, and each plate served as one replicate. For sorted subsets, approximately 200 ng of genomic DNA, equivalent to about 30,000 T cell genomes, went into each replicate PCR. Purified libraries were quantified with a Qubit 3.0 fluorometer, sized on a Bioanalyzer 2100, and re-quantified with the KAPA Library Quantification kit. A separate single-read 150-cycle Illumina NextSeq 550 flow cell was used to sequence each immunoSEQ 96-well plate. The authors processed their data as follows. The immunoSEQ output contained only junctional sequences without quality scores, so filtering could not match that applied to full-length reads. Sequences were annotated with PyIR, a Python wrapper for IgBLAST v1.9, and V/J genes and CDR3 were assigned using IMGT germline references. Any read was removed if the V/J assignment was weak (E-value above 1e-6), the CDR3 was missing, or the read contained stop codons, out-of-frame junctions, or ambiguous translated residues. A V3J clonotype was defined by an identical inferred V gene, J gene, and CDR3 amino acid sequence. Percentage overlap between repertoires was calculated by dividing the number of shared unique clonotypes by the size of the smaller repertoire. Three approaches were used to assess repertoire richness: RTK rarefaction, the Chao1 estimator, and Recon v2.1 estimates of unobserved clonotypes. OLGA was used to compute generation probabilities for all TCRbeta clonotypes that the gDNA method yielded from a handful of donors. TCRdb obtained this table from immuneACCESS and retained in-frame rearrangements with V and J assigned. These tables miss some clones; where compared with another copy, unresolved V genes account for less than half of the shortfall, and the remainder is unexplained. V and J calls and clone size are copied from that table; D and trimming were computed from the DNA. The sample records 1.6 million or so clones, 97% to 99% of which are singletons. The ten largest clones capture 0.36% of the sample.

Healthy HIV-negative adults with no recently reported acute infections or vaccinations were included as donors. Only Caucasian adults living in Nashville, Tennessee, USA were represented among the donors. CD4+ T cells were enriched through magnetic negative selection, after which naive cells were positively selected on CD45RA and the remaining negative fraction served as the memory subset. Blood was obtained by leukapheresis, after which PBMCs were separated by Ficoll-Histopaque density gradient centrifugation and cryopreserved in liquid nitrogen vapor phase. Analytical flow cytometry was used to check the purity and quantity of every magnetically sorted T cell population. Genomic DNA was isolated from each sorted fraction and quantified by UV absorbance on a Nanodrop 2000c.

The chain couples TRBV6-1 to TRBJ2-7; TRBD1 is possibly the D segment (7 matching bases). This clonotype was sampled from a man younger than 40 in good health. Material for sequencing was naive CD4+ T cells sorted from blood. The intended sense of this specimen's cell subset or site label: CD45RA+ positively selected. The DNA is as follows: TGTGCCAGCAGGGGGGCTCACAGGGGAGGCTACGAGCAGTACTTC. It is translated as CASRGAHRGGYEQYF.